This TCR beta chain stems from a study of T cells in Graves' hyperthyroidism and ophthalmopathy. TCR beta CDR3 regions were amplified from RNA. An initial round of RT-PCR targeting the TCR CDR3 relied on the HTBI primer set. TCRdb passed the multiplex PCR reads through MiXCR, listing each CDR3 protein once. The sample includes about 270,000 distinct CDR3 sequences, under 30% of them seen just once. It was uncontrolled infection, other autoimmune disease, pregnancy or lactation that excluded patients. The diagnostic basis comprised clinical symptoms, serum thyroxine and TRAb, thyroid ultrasound and orbital computed tomography. At first hyperthyroidism diagnosis, before any ophthalmopathy symptoms, the blood sample was collected. The CDR3 spans 15 residues. The J segment lost 7 bases and the V segment lost 5 bases, leaving 8 bases of the junction unmatched. The germline V gene encodes CDR1 MNHEY and CDR2 SVGAGI.

Material for sequencing was blood. The clonotype comes from a man aged 40-49 years with Graves' hyperthyroidism that later progressed to Graves' ophthalmopathy. The rearrangement links TRBV6-5 to TRBJ2-2; 9 bases line up with TRBD1. For the CDR3, the DNA is TGTGCCAGCAGTAACTACAGGGGGCAAGGCGGGGAGCTGTTTTTT. It is translated as CASSNYRGQGGELFF.